These T cell receptor beta chains were read from a single sample in a study of T cells in Graves' hyperthyroidism and ophthalmopathy. TCRdb redid the calling of the multiplex PCR reads with MiXCR, one entry per CDR3 protein. The repertoire holds some 760,000 distinct CDR3 sequences, with 12% to 15% as singletons. The sequenced sample consisted of blood. Receptor source: a young woman with Graves' hyperthyroidism. CDR3s include the opening cysteine and the closing phenylalanine or tryptophan. A D gene is named only where the DNA matches it firmly. Expanded clones are given a class, and other clones once, few, many or no size at all.

v_call: TRBV19
j_call: TRBJ2-1
clone_size: few
d_call: TRBD2
cdr3_aa: CASSPMGGITYNEQFF
cdr3_nt: TGTGCCAGTAGTCCGATGGGAGGGATCACCTACAATGAGCAGTTCTTC

v_call: TRBV7-2
j_call: TRBJ2-2
clone_size: -
d_call: -
cdr3_aa: CASSLGGFNTGELFF
cdr3_nt: TGTGCCAGCAGCTTAGGAGGGTTTAACACCGGGGAGCTGTTTTTT

v_call: TRBV24-1
j_call: TRBJ1-4
clone_size: many
d_call: TRBD1
cdr3_aa: CATSDPGQGREKLFF
cdr3_nt: TGTGCCACCAGTGATCCCGGACAGGGACGGGAAAAACTGTTTTTT

v_call: TRBV7-2
j_call: TRBJ2-2
clone_size: few
d_call: -
cdr3_aa: CASSLAPTQGSGELFF
cdr3_nt: TGTGCCAGCAGCTTAGCTCCAACCCAGGGATCCGGGGAGCTGTTTTTT

v_call: TRBV30
j_call: TRBJ1-1
clone_size: many
d_call: -
cdr3_aa: CAWSAWTANTEAFF
cdr3_nt: TGTGCCTGGAGTGCCTGGACAGCCAACACTGAAGCTTTCTTT

v_call: TRBV9
j_call: TRBJ2-7
clone_size: few
d_call: TRBD1
cdr3_aa: CASSDSGGSPYEQYF
cdr3_nt: TGTGCCAGCAGCGACTCAGGGGGCTCCCCCTACGAGCAGTACTTC

v_call: TRBV7-9
j_call: TRBJ2-1
clone_size: few
d_call: TRBD2
cdr3_aa: CASSPGTSGSLERNEQFF
cdr3_nt: TGTGCCAGCAGCCCCGGGACTAGCGGGAGTCTCGAGCGTAATGAGCAGTTCTTC

v_call: TRBV5-8
j_call: TRBJ2-1
clone_size: -
d_call: TRBD2
cdr3_aa: CASSRGTSAGYNEQFF
cdr3_nt: TGTGCCAGCAGCCGGGGGACTAGCGCAGGCTACAATGAGCAGTTCTTC

v_call: TRBV18
j_call: TRBJ2-7
clone_size: many
d_call: -
cdr3_aa: CASSRGIQGSYEQYF
cdr3_nt: TGTGCCAGCTCGCGAGGGATACAGGGATCCTACGAGCAGTACTTC

v_call: TRBV20-1
j_call: TRBJ2-1
clone_size: -
d_call: -
cdr3_aa: CSARDRAKSYNEQFF
cdr3_nt: TGCAGTGCTAGAGATAGGGCCAAATCCTACAATGAGCAGTTCTTC

v_call: TRBV30
j_call: TRBJ2-7
clone_size: -
d_call: -
cdr3_aa: CAFESDYRSYEQYF
cdr3_nt: TGTGCCTTCGAGAGCGACTATCGCTCCTACGAGCAGTACTTC

v_call: TRBV9
j_call: TRBJ2-3
clone_size: -
d_call: TRBD2
cdr3_aa: CASSDALLAGVLTDTQYF
cdr3_nt: TGTGCCAGCAGCGATGCCCTACTAGCGGGAGTATTAACAGATACGCAGTATTTT

v_call: TRBV7-2
j_call: TRBJ2-1
clone_size: many
d_call: -
cdr3_aa: CASPRPGWRNEQFF
cdr3_nt: TGTGCCAGCCCCCGGCCAGGGTGGAGGAATGAGCAGTTCTTC

v_call: TRBV27
j_call: TRBJ2-1
clone_size: few
d_call: TRBD2
cdr3_aa: CASSLSGRGGLAEFF
cdr3_nt: TGTGCCAGCAGTTTATCAGGCCGGGGGGGACTAGCGGAGTTCTTC

v_call: TRBV28
j_call: TRBJ2-7
clone_size: many
d_call: TRBD2
cdr3_aa: CASSSQGLAGDEQYF
cdr3_nt: TGTGCCAGCAGTTCCCAGGGGCTAGCGGGAGACGAGCAGTACTTC

v_call: TRBV18
j_call: TRBJ2-7
clone_size: many
d_call: TRBD1
cdr3_aa: CASSPPGTGITYEQYF
cdr3_nt: TGTGCCAGCTCACCACCCGGGACAGGAATTACCTACGAGCAGTACTTC

v_call: TRBV7-2
j_call: TRBJ2-3
clone_size: -
d_call: TRBD2
cdr3_aa: CASSSIGAGVSDTQYF
cdr3_nt: TGTGCCAGCAGCTCTATAGGAGCGGGAGTCAGCGATACGCAGTATTTT

v_call: TRBV7-3
j_call: TRBJ2-1
clone_size: few
d_call: TRBD2
cdr3_aa: CASSLKPPGLADYNEQFF
cdr3_nt: TGTGCCAGCAGCTTAAAACCTCCGGGCCTAGCGGATTACAATGAGCAGTTCTTC

v_call: TRBV7-2
j_call: TRBJ2-2
clone_size: many
d_call: -
cdr3_aa: CASSYRRELFF
cdr3_nt: TGTGCCAGCAGCTACCGGAGGGAGCTGTTTTTT

v_call: TRBV12-3/TRBV12-4
j_call: TRBJ2-1
clone_size: many
d_call: TRBD2
cdr3_aa: CASSFGGTSGSSYNEQFF
cdr3_nt: TGTGCCAGCAGTTTCGGAGGGACTAGCGGGAGCTCCTACAATGAGCAGTTCTTC

v_call: TRBV20-1
j_call: TRBJ2-1
clone_size: -
d_call: TRBD2
cdr3_aa: CSARASGRAYNEQFF
cdr3_nt: TGCAGTGCTAGGGCTAGCGGGCGCGCCTACAATGAGCAGTTCTTC

v_call: TRBV11-2
j_call: TRBJ2-1
clone_size: many
d_call: -
cdr3_aa: CASSPKGPRNEQFF
cdr3_nt: TGTGCCAGCAGCCCCAAGGGTCCCCGGAATGAGCAGTTCTTC

v_call: TRBV19
j_call: TRBJ2-2
clone_size: few
d_call: -
cdr3_aa: CASSLQANTGELFF
cdr3_nt: TGTGCCAGTAGTCTGCAAGCGAACACCGGGGAGCTGTTTTTT

v_call: TRBV3-1
j_call: TRBJ1-2
clone_size: many
d_call: -
cdr3_aa: CASRAAKGYGYTF
cdr3_nt: TGTGCCAGCCGGGCGGCAAAGGGCTATGGCTACACCTTC

v_call: TRBV11-2
j_call: TRBJ2-1
clone_size: many
d_call: -
cdr3_aa: CASSLVGPHNEQFF
cdr3_nt: TGTGCCAGCAGCTTAGTAGGACCCCACAATGAGCAGTTCTTC

v_call: TRBV30
j_call: TRBJ1-2
clone_size: many
d_call: -
cdr3_aa: CAWSYRGAYGYTF
cdr3_nt: TGTGCCTGGAGTTACCGGGGCGCCTATGGCTACACCTTC

v_call: TRBV28
j_call: TRBJ2-7
clone_size: few
d_call: -
cdr3_aa: CASSLGAGPPRPEQYF
cdr3_nt: TGTGCCAGCAGTTTAGGGGCTGGACCCCCCCGGCCCGAGCAGTACTTC

v_call: TRBV7-8
j_call: TRBJ2-7
clone_size: many
d_call: -
cdr3_aa: CASSPRGVREQYF
cdr3_nt: TGTGCCAGCAGCCCCCGGGGAGTTCGCGAGCAGTACTTC

v_call: TRBV12-3/TRBV12-4
j_call: TRBJ1-1
clone_size: many
d_call: -
cdr3_aa: CASTYRGPRPEAFF
cdr3_nt: TGTGCCAGCACCTATAGGGGACCGCGCCCTGAAGCTTTCTTT

v_call: TRBV7-8
j_call: TRBJ1-2
clone_size: many
d_call: -
cdr3_aa: CASKPPQGASTGYTF
cdr3_nt: TGTGCCAGCAAGCCCCCCCAAGGGGCTAGTACTGGCTACACCTTC

v_call: TRBV9
j_call: TRBJ2-7
clone_size: few
d_call: -
cdr3_aa: CASSAPGAYEQYF
cdr3_nt: TGTGCCAGCAGCGCCCCGGGAGCGTACGAGCAGTACTTC

v_call: TRBV11-2
j_call: TRBJ1-6
clone_size: many
d_call: -
cdr3_aa: CASSFYGDNSPLHF
cdr3_nt: TGTGCCAGCAGCTTTTACGGGGACAATTCACCCCTCCACTTT

v_call: TRBV18
j_call: TRBJ1-1
clone_size: many
d_call: TRBD1
cdr3_aa: CASSTGQGANTEAFF
cdr3_nt: TGTGCCAGCTCAACTGGACAGGGGGCGAACACTGAAGCTTTCTTT

v_call: TRBV5-5
j_call: TRBJ2-5
clone_size: few
d_call: TRBD2
cdr3_aa: CASSSAPGGYEGETQYF
cdr3_nt: TGTGCCAGCAGCTCAGCCCCGGGGGGTTACGAGGGGGAGACCCAGTACTTC